This note documents a single TCR beta chain sequence. These data belong to a study of shared T cell receptors in the human thymus. This CDR3 is 14 amino acids long. Trimming pared 1 base from V and 4 bases from J, leaving 11 bases between. Germline values: CDR1 SGDLS, CDR2 YYNGEE. Profiling relied on immunoSEQ multiplex PCR, and the TCRdb table lists in-frame clones only, not all of them. The sample consists of over 650,000 clones, about 87% of them appearing once. The same sample was also studied in work on human thymus T cells. This second study says: Congenital heart defects were the reason for the corrective surgery that the donors, healthy Finnish infants, were having. The source of the thymus tissue was resections taken during corrective heart surgery. There appeared to be biased usage of V and J genes in thymic and blood repertoires. Overlap was high between thymic repertoires from unrelated individuals, as reported in related research.

Sequencing was carried out using thymocytes. The rearrangement links TRBV9 to TRBJ1-2; D unclear. This TCR derives from a boy in the first two years of life with a congenital heart defect. The CDR3 DNA sequence: TGTGCCAGCAGCGTAAAGGCAGGATCCTATGGCTACACCTTC. Translating it yields CASSVKAGSYGYTF.